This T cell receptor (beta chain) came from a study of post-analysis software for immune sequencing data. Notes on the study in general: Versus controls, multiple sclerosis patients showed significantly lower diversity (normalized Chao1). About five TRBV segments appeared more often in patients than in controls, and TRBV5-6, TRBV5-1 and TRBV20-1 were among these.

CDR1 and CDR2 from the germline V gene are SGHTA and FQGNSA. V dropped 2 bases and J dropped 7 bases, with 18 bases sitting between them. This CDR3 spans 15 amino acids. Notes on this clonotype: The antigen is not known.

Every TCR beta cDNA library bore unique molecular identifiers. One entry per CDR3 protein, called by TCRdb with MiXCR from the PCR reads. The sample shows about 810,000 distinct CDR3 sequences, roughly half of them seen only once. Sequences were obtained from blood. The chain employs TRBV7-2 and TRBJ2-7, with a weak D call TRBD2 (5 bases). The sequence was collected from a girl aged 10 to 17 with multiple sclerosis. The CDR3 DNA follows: TGTGCCAGCAGCTTATACGTTGAGGGAGTGGGAGAGCAGTACTTC. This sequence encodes CASSLYVEGVGEQYF.